This TCR beta chain is drawn from a study of T cell repertoires in cytomegalovirus infection. The wider study: A matching HLA type, together with CMV infection, was signaled by public TCR beta signatures.

The CDR3 contains 16 residues. Trimming took 5 bases from V and 0 from J, leaving 17 bases between them. Germline V gene sequence: CDR1 SGHTA, CDR2 FQGNSA. This clonotype was observed at least ten times. TCRdb ran MiXCR on the reads and lists one entry per CDR3 protein. The sample records roughly 280,000 distinct CDR3 sequences, approximately 9.1% being singletons. The J gene is TRBJ2-7, the V gene TRBV7-2, with D hard to call. This receptor was obtained from a human donor in good health (CMV status not recorded). Some clones in this sample may be carry-over from other donors' samples. Material: PBMCs. This CDR3 is CASSPRLSPSSYEQYF. The CDR3 DNA is TGTGCCAGCAGCCCCAGACTCAGCCCTAGCTCCTACGAGCAGTACTTC. Full variable domain (rest looked up from reference TRBV7-2 and TRBJ2-7): GAGVSQSPSNKVTEKGKDVELRCDPISGHTALYWYRQSLGQGLEFLIYFQGNSAPDKSGLPSDRFSAERTGGSVSTLTIQRTQQEDSAVYLCASSPRLSPSSYEQYFGPGTRLTVT.